This entry is about one T cell receptor (beta chain). At one of its ends the junction is not consistent with the germline gene, which may arise from a read error. The CDR3 sequence is 13 residues long. Germline CDR1 MNHEY, CDR2 SVGAGI. This entry belongs to a study of blood T cell dynamics during melanoma immunotherapy. On the study more broadly: First-line therapy was either pembrolizumab or nivolumab with ipilimumab for metastatic melanoma.

Profiling relied on immunoSEQ multiplex PCR, and the TCRdb table lists in-frame clones only, not all of them. The table shows about 11,000 clones, with approximately 81% occurring only once. Time point here: week 3, after first cycle of checkpoint inhibitor. Prior systemic cancer therapy, immunosuppressant use and other active malignancies excluded patients. The sequences come from blood, collected from a patient treated with checkpoint blockade. The sequence was collected from a human donor with melanoma. The rearrangement joins TRBV6-5 to TRBJ2-5; a possible D gene is TRBD1 (6 bases). CDR3 residues: CASTYRAQETQYF. The CDR3 coding sequence is TGTGCCAGCACTTACAGGGCCCAAGAGACCCAGTACTTC.